What follows are 26 T cell receptor beta chains derived from one specimen sequenced in a study of response to subunit inactivated influenza vaccine. TCRdb re-called the RT-PCR reads through MiXCR, storing one row per CDR3 protein. The data contain about 700,000 distinct CDR3 sequences, 14% of them seen just once; the ten biggest clones take up 7.6%. Sequenced material: PBMCs from blood, taken around 14 days before vaccination. The receptors originated from a man aged 45-65 years who received an inactivated influenza vaccine.

This clonotype appeared a few times. The chain has TRBV9 and TRBJ2-2, with unresolved D. V lost 0 bases and J 7 bases, leaving 16 bases between the germline ends. Per the germline V gene, CDR1 is SGDLS and CDR2 is YYNGEE. The CDR3 length is 16 residues. CDR3 bases: TGTGCCAGCAGCGTAGCTCCTGACCCCAGTGGCGGGGAGCTGTTTTTT. It codes for CASSVAPDPSGGELFF.

V usage is TRBV28 and J usage is TRBJ1-2; possibly TRBD1 for D (5 bases). The CDR3 extends over 14 amino acids. The V end was cut by 3 bases, the J end by 6 bases, with 14 bases between. From germline, CDR1 is MDHEN and CDR2 SYDVKM. In DNA, the CDR3 is TGTGCCAGCAGTTTGGGGTACCAGGGAAATGGCTACACCTTC. Residues: CASSLGYQGNGYTF.

This clonotype has more than one count but fewer than ten. The V and J genes are TRBV9 and TRBJ2-1; TRBD2 matches at 9 bases. The CDR3 is made up of 15 amino acids. The V and J ends lost 2 bases and 7 bases, in that order; junction bases with no gene match: 7. Germline CDR1 is SGDLS and CDR2 is YYNGEE. CDR3 protein: CASSVVAGAVNEQFF. In DNA form, the CDR3 reads TGTGCCAGCAGCGTTGTAGCGGGAGCGGTTAATGAGCAGTTCTTC.

To note about this clonotype: A much larger clone lies one base from this, so it may be a read error. The chain employs TRBV6-1 and TRBJ2-5; no firm D call. Germline V gene data show CDR1 as MNHNS and CDR2 as SASEGT. The CDR3 spans 14 residues. CDR3 loop: CGSSTWSASETQYF. The CDR3 DNA sequence: TGTGGCAGCAGTACGTGGTCGGCCTCTGAGACCCAGTACTTC.

This clonotype came up many times. The chain combines TRBV7-9 with TRBJ2-1; unclear D gene. The germline CDR1 and CDR2 sequences are SEHNR and FQNEAQ (reference sequence). The germline V and J ends were trimmed by 2 bases and 8 bases, with 4 bases remaining between them. The CDR3 is made up of 11 amino acids. The CDR3 sequence is CASSLLHEQFF. The CDR3 nucleotides read TGTGCCAGCAGCTTACTCCATGAGCAGTTCTTC.

This clonotype has just a few counts. The genes are TRBV27 and TRBJ2-7, with a possible D match to TRBD2 (5 bases). The V end was cut by 2 bases, the J end by 6 bases, with 14 bases between. This CDR3 is built from 14 residues. The V gene's germline CDR1 is MNHEY and CDR2 SMNVEV (reference sequence). The CDR3 is CASSLLSGIGEQYF. In DNA form, the CDR3 reads TGTGCCAGCAGTTTACTGTCGGGGATAGGCGAGCAGTACTTC.

This clonotype turned up a few times. V and J are TRBV4-3 and TRBJ1-1; D may be TRBD1 (6 bases). Germline CDR1 reads LGHNA; CDR2 reads YSLEER. The CDR3 contains 16 residues. The germline V and J ends were trimmed by 0 bases and 5 bases, with 16 bases remaining between them. The CDR3, as DNA: TGCGCCAGCAGCCAAGATTGGACAGAAGGGAGAACTGAAGCTTTCTTT. This codes for CASSQDWTEGRTEAFF.

This clonotype has a handful of counts. The rearrangement links TRBV9 to TRBJ2-1, with D perhaps matching TRBD2 (6 bases). This CDR3 has 15 residues. Looked up from germline, CDR1 is SGDLS and CDR2 is YYNGEE. V gave up 0 bases and J gave up 3 bases, with 10 bases separating them. CDR3 sequence: CASSVGIAVYNEQFF. The CDR3 nucleotides read TGTGCCAGCAGCGTAGGCATAGCGGTCTACAATGAGCAGTTCTTC.

V and J are TRBV10-3 and TRBJ1-4; 7 bases match TRBD1. Per germline, CDR1 ENHRY and CDR2 SYGVKD. V lost 2 bases, J lost 6 bases, and 3 bases stayed unmatched. The CDR3 loop spans 14 amino acids. This CDR3 reads CAISERQGDEKLFF. As DNA, the CDR3 is TGTGCCATCAGTGAGAGGCAGGGGGATGAAAAACTGTTTTTT.

The chain carries TRBV4-3 and TRBJ2-3, with 8 bases aligning to TRBD2. The CDR3 is 17 residues long. From germline, CDR1 is LGHNA and CDR2 YSLEER. J was trimmed by 0 bases and V by 1 base; bases with no gene match: 6. The CDR3 sequence: CASSQASGHTSTDTQYF. DNA for the CDR3: TGCGCCAGCAGCCAAGCTAGCGGGCATACTAGCACAGATACGCAGTATTTT.

V usage is TRBV27 and J usage is TRBJ1-2, with D possibly TRBD1 on 5 matching bases. The CDR3 runs 13 residues. Trimming removed 0 bases at V and 7 bases at J, with 9 bases between. The germline CDR1 and CDR2 sequences are MNHEY and SMNVEV (reference sequence). The chain's CDR3 is CASSLSGEFGYTF. The CDR3 region has the DNA TGTGCCAGCAGTTTATCGGGGGAGTTTGGCTACACCTTC.

This clonotype came up a few times. This chain links TRBV5-1 with TRBJ2-7; D is possibly TRBD1 (6 bases). Germline V gene lookup returns CDR1 SGHRS and CDR2 YFSETQ. The CDR3 covers 14 residues. V gave up 9 bases and J gave up 1 base, with 17 bases separating them. CDR3 nucleotides: TGCGCCACAAAACAGGGCTGGGCATCCTACGAGCAGTACTTC. This translates into CATKQGWASYEQYF.

The genes are TRBV2 and TRBJ1-6, with D hard to call. The ends were cut back, 7 bases at V and 5 bases at J, with 9 bases in the middle. The CDR3 is made up of 13 amino acids. Germline assignment: CDR1 SNHLY and CDR2 FYNNEI. The CDR3 reads CASKAQNNSPLHF. CDR3 bases: TGTGCCAGCAAGGCACAGAATAATTCACCCCTCCACTTT.

The chain uses TRBV7-2 and TRBJ2-7, with D possibly TRBD2 on 8 matching bases. The V and J ends lost 2 bases and 6 bases respectively, with 20 bases between them. This CDR3 has 16 amino acids. The germline gives CDR1 SGHTA, CDR2 FQGNSA. Here the CDR3 DNA reads TGTGCCAGCAGCTTAAATAGGGGGCGGGAGGTTCGCGAGCAGTACTTC. This codes for CASSLNRGREVREQYF.

The V call is TRBV10-3, the J call TRBJ2-4; D may correspond to TRBD1 or TRBD2 (5 bases each). Trimming shortened V by 5 bases and J by 5 bases, and 19 bases separated the two germline ends. Germline loops: CDR1 ENHRY, CDR2 SYGVKD. CDR3 length: 16 amino acids. CDR3 protein: CAISKGLGVRENIQYF. CDR3 nucleotide sequence: TGTGCCATCAGTAAAGGACTGGGGGTTCGGGAAAACATTCAGTACTTC.

The CDR3 reads CSVERFNNSPLHF. Here the CDR3 DNA reads TGCAGTGTGGAAAGATTCAATAATTCACCCCTCCACTTT. This chain joins TRBV20-1 and TRBJ1-6; D is undetermined. V was clipped by 7 bases and J by 5 bases, with 12 bases between them. Germline V CDR1 and CDR2: DFQATT, SNEGSKA (reference sequence). The CDR3 sequence is 13 residues long.

Only a few counts were recorded for this clonotype. In DNA, the CDR3 is TGTGCCAGCAGCTTAGCGCGGCGACCTTACAATGAGCAGTTCTTC. Its protein product is CASSLARRPYNEQFF. The chain uses TRBV7-6 and TRBJ2-1; the D is unclear. This CDR3 is built from 15 residues. The V end was cut by 0 bases, the J end by 4 bases, with 10 bases between. Looked up from germline, CDR1 is SGHVS and CDR2 is FNYEAQ.

This chain connects TRBV5-8 to TRBJ2-2, with D perhaps matching TRBD2 (5 bases). The germline V gene has CDR1 SGHTS and CDR2 YDEGEE. The CDR3 covers 14 residues. V lost 0 bases and J lost 7, with 10 bases in between. The CDR3 region is CASSLGGLGGELFF. As DNA, the CDR3 is TGTGCCAGCAGCTTGGGAGGACTGGGCGGGGAGCTGTTTTTT.

The V call is TRBV20-1, the J call TRBJ2-2, with no clear D. CDR3 size: 12 residues. Germline-derived CDR1 and CDR2 are DFQATT and SNEGSKA (reference sequence). The V end was cut by 3 bases, the J end by 6 bases, with 8 bases between. CDR3 loop: CSARALSGELFF. The CDR3 DNA sequence: TGCAGTGCTAGGGCGCTATCCGGGGAGCTGTTTTTT.

This clonotype was recorded at least ten times. This chain links TRBV10-3 with TRBJ1-5; D unresolved. V was cut by 3 bases and J by 1 base, with 7 bases left in between. Germline lookup yields CDR1 ENHRY and CDR2 SYGVKD. The CDR3 is 14 amino acids. As DNA, the CDR3 is TGTGCCATCAGTGAAGGATTCAGCAATCAGCCCCAGCATTTT. It encodes CAISEGFSNQPQHF.

This chain connects TRBV29-1 to TRBJ1-1; 8 bases agree with TRBD1. Germline CDR1 and CDR2: SQVTM and ANQGSEA. This CDR3 has 13 amino acids. V shed 6 bases, J shed 3 bases, and the junction held 6 bases outside the gene matches. The CDR3 region has the DNA TGCAGCGTGAGACAGGGGTGGGACACTGAAGCTTTCTTT. Translating gives CSVRQGWDTEAFF.

This clonotype has ten or more counts. The gene calls are TRBV4-2 and TRBJ2-3; 8 nucleotides agree with TRBD2. The CDR3 is 18 amino acids. J gave up 1 base and V 1 base, and 10 bases lay outside the gene matches. Germline values: CDR1 LGHNA, CDR2 YNFKEQ. CDR3 sequence reads: CASSQVGPRSGGTDTQYF. For the CDR3, the DNA is TGTGCCAGCAGCCAAGTTGGACCACGTAGCGGGGGCACAGATACGCAGTATTTT.

This clonotype was counted between two and nine times. The CDR3, as DNA: TGTGCCAGCTCACCACCATGGACTAGCGGGAGTAATGAGCAGTTCTTC. This sequence encodes CASSPPWTSGSNEQFF. J is TRBJ2-1 and V is TRBV18, with 13 bases identical to TRBD2. There are 16 residues in the CDR3. Per the germline V gene, CDR1 is KGHSH and CDR2 is LQKENI. V lost 0 bases and J lost 7; bases outside the gene matches: 3. Together with reference TRBV18 and TRBJ2-1, the CDR3 gives the full variable domain: NAGVMQNPRHLVRRRGQEARLRCSPMKGHSHVYWYRQLPEEGLKFMVYLQKENIIDESGMPKERFSAEFPKEGPSILRIQQVVRGDSAAYFCASSPPWTSGSNEQFFGPGTRLTVL.

This sequence joins TRBV5-1 and TRBJ2-3, with TRBD1 as a possible D gene (6 bases). The V end was cut by 1 base, the J end by 2 bases, with 11 bases between. The CDR3 has 15 residues. The germline gives CDR1 SGHRS, CDR2 YFSETQ. The CDR3 nucleotides are TGCGCCAGCAGCTTGACAGGGCATCCCACAGATACGCAGTATTTT. Protein: CASSLTGHPTDTQYF.

The rearrangement links TRBV12-3 or TRBV12-4 to TRBJ2-2; TRBD1 agrees at 8 bases. The V gene end was trimmed by 7 bases and the J gene end by 4 bases; junction bases not matched to a gene: 8. The CDR3 is 15 amino acids. DNA of the CDR3: TGTGCCAGCACCTATAGGACAGGGAGCACCGGGGAGCTGTTTTTT. This gives the protein CASTYRTGSTGELFF.

The rearrangement uses TRBV12-3 or TRBV12-4 and TRBJ2-4, with D tentatively TRBD2 (6 bases). V was cut by 8 bases and J by 0 bases, with 11 bases left in between. This CDR3 comprises 14 residues. CDR3 protein: CASQNGGAKNIQYF. DNA for the CDR3: TGTGCCAGCCAAAACGGGGGAGCCAAAAACATTCAGTACTTC.